This T cell receptor beta chain was retrieved from a study of blood T cells in healthy people across ages. Study background: Per every two T cells, about one barcoded beta molecule was captured by template switching.

The CDR3 has 13 residues. V shed 5 bases and J 5 bases; nucleotides not matched to a gene: 5. Germline V CDR1 and CDR2: SGHAT, FQNNGV. Note on this clonotype: Its antigen is unknown.

Whole-study findings and limits: While age rose, TCR beta diversity per million T cells dropped in a roughly linear way. Estimates of total diversity, which came from one million sequenced T cells, were considered to be underestimates.

Then a second PCR, running roughly 6 to 11 cycles, was carried out with a sample-barcoded 5' primer and a J-beta primer mix. Via MiXCR, TCRdb re-called the 5' RACE reads, giving one row per CDR3 protein. The data show about 730,000 distinct CDR3 sequences, roughly 44% seen once. No fewer than 6 micrograms of total RNA were isolated from every sample. Input material: blood. This TCR was sampled from a woman aged 60-75 years in good health. The rearrangement uses TRBV11-2 and TRBJ2-7; 8 positions agree with TRBD2. In DNA, the CDR3 is TGTGCCAGCAGCGTAGCGGGAACCGACGAGCAGTACTTC. Translation: CASSVAGTDEQYF.